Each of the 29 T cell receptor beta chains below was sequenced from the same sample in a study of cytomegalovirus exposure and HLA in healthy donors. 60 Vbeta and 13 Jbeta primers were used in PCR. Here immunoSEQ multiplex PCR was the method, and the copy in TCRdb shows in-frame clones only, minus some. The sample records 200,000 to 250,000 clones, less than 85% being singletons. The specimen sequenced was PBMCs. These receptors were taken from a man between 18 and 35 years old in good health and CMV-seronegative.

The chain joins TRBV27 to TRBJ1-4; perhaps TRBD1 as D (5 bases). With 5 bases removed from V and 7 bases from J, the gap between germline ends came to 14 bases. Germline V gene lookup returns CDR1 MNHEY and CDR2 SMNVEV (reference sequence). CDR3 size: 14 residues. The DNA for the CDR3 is TGTGCCAGCAGTCTCACCGGGGGGAGTGAAAAACTGTTTTTT. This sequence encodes CASSLTGGSEKLFF.

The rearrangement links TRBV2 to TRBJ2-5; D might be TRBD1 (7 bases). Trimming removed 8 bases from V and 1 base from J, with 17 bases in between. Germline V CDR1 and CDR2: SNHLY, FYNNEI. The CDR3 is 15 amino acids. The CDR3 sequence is CASGEEGAGQETQYF. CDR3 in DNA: TGTGCCAGCGGGGAGGAGGGGGCGGGCCAAGAGACCCAGTACTTC.

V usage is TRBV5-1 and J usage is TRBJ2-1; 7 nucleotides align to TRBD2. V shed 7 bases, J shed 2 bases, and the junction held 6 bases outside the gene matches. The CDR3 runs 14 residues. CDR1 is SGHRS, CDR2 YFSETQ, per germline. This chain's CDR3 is CASSPSGAYNEQFF. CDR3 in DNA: TGCGCCAGCTCTCCTAGCGGAGCCTACAATGAGCAGTTCTTC.

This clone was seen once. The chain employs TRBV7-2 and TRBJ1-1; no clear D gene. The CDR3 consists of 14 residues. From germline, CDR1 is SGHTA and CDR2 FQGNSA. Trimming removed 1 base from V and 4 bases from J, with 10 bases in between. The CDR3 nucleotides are TGTGCCAGCAGCTTAGAATCCGGGGTCACTGAAGCTTTCTTT. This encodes CASSLESGVTEAFF.

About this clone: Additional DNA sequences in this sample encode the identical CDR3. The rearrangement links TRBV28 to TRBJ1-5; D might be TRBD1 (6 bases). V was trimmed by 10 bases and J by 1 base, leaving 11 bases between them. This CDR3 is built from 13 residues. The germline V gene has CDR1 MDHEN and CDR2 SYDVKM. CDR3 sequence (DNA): TGTGCCACCGGACAGCACAGCAATCAGCCCCAGCATTTT. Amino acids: CATGQHSNQPQHF.

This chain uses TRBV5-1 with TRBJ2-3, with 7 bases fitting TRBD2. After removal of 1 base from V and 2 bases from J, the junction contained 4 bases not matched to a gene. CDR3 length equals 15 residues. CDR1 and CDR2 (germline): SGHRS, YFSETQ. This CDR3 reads CASSLMAGATDTQYF. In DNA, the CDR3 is TGCGCCAGCAGCTTGATGGCGGGAGCCACAGATACGCAGTATTTT.

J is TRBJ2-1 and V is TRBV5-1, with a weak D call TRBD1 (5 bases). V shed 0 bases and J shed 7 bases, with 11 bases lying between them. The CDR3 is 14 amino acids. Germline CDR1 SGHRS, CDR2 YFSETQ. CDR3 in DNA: TGCGCCAGCAGCTTGGACAGGTGGGATAATGAGCAGTTCTTC. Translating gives CASSLDRWDNEQFF.

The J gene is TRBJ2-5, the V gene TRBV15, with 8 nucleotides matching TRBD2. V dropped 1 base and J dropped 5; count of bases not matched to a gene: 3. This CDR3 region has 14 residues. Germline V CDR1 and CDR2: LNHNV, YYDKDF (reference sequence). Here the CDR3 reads CATSRAGTRETQYF. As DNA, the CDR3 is TGTGCCACCAGCAGAGCGGGGACTAGGGAGACCCAGTACTTC.

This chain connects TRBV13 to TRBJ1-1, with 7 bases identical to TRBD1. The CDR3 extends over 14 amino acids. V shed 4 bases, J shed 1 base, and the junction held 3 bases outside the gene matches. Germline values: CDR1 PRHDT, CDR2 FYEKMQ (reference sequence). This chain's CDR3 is CASSSRTGNTEAFF. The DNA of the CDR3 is TGTGCCAGCAGCTCCAGGACAGGGAACACTGAAGCTTTCTTT.

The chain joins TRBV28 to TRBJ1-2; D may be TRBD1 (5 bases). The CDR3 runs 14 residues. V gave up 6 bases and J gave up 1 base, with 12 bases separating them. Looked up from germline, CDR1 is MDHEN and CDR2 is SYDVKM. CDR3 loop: CASSTRVDNYGYTF. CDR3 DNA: TGTGCCAGCAGCACCAGGGTAGATAACTATGGCTACACCTTC.

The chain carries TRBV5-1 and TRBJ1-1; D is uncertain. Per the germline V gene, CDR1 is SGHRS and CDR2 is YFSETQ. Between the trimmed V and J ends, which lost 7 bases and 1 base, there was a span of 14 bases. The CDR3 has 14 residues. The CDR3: CASREQTENTEAFF. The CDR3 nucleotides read TGCGCCAGCCGTGAGCAAACAGAGAACACTGAAGCTTTCTTT.

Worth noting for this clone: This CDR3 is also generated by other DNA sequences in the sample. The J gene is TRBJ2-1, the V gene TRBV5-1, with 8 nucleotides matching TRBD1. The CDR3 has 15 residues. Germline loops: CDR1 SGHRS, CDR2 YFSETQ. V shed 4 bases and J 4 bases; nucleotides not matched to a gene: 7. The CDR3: CASSPGTGGYNEQFF. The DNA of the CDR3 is TGCGCCAGCAGCCCCGGGACAGGAGGATACAATGAGCAGTTCTTC.

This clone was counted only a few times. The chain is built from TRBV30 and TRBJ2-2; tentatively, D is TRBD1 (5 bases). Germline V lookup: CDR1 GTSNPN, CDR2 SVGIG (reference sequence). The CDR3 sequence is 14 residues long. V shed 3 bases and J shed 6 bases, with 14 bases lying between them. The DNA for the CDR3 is TGTGCCTGGAGAAGGGATCAGGGCTCCGGGGAGCTGTTTTTT. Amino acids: CAWRRDQGSGELFF.

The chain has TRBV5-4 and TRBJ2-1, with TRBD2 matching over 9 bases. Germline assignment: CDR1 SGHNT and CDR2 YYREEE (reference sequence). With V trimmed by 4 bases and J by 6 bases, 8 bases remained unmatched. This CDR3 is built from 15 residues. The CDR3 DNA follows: TGTGCCAGCAGCCATGCCGGGACTAGCAGCAATGAGCAGTTCTTC. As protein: CASSHAGTSSNEQFF.

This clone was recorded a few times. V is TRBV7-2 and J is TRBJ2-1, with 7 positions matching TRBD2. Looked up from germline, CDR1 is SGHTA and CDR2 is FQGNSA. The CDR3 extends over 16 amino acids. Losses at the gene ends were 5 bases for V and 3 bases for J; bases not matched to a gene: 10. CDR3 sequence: CASSLLGLAVYNEQFF. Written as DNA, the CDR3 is TGTGCCAGCAGCCTGCTGGGGCTAGCGGTCTACAATGAGCAGTTCTTC.

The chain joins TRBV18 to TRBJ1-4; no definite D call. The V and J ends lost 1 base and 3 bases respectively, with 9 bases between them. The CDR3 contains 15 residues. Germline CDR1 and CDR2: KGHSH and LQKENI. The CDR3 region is CASSPLGEPNEKLFF. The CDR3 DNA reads TGTGCCAGCTCACCACTTGGAGAGCCTAATGAAAAACTGTTTTTT. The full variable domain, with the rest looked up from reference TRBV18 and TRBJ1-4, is NAGVMQNPRHLVRRRGQEARLRCSPMKGHSHVYWYRQLPEEGLKFMVYLQKENIIDESGMPKERFSAEFPKEGPSILRIQQVVRGDSAAYFCASSPLGEPNEKLFFGSGTQLSVL.

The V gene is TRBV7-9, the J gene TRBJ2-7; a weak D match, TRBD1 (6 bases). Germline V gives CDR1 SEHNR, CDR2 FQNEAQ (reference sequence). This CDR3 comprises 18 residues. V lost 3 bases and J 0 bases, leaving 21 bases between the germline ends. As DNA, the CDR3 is TGTGCCAGCAGCTTCCCCCGATTAACAGGGCACCGCTCCTACGAGCAGTACTTC. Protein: CASSFPRLTGHRSYEQYF.

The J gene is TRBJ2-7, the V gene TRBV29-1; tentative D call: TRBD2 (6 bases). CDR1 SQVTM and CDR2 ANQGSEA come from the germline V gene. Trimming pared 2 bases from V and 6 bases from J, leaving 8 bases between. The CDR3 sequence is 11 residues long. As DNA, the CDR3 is TGCAGCGTTGAACAGGGAGGCGAGCAGTACTTC. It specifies CSVEQGGEQYF.

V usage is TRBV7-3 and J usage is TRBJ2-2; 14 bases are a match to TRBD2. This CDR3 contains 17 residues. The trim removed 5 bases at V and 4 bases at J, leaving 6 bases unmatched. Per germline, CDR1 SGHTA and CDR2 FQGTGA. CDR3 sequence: CASSPTTSGRATGELFF. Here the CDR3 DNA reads TGTGCCAGCAGCCCCACGACTAGCGGGAGGGCCACCGGGGAGCTGTTTTTT.

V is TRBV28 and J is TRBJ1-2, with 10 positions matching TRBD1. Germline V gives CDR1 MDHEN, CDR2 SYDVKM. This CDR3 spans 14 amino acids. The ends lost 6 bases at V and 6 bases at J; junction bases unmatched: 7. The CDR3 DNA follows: TGTGCCAGCAGCTCCGGGACAGGGGTTAATGGCTACACCTTC. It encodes CASSSGTGVNGYTF.

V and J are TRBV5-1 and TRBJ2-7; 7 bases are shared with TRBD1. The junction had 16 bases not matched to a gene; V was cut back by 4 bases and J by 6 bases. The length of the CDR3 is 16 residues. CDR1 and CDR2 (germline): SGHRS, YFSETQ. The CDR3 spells CASSQTGTAGSGEQYF. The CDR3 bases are TGCGCCAGCAGCCAGACGGGGACAGCCGGATCGGGCGAGCAGTACTTC.

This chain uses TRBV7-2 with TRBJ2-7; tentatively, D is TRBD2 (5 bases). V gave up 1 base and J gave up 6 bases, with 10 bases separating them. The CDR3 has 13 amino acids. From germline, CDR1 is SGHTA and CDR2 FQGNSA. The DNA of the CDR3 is TGTGCCAGCAGCTTAGGTGGAGGCCCCGAGCAGTACTTC. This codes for CASSLGGGPEQYF.

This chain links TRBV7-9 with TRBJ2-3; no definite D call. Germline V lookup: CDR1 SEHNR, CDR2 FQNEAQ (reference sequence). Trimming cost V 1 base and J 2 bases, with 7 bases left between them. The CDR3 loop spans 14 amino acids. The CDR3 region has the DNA TGTGCCAGCAGCTTAGGGCTTCCCACAGATACGCAGTATTTT. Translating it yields CASSLGLPTDTQYF.

DNA for the CDR3: TGTGCCAGCAGTCCACGTGGCAGGTATAATGAAAAACTGTTTTTT. Its protein product is CASSPRGRYNEKLFF. The V call is TRBV27, the J call TRBJ1-4; no firm D call. The V end lost 5 bases, the J end lost 4 bases, and 14 bases lay between the germline ends. This CDR3 is 15 amino acids long. Germline V CDR1 and CDR2: MNHEY, SMNVEV (reference sequence).

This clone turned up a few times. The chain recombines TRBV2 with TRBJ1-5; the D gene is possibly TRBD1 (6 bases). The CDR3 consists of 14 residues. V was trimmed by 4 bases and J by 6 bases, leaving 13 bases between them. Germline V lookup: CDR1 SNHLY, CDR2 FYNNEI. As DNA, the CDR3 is TGTGCCAGCAGTGGCGAGGGGGGGCGTCAGCCCCAGCATTTT. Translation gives CASSGEGGRQPQHF.

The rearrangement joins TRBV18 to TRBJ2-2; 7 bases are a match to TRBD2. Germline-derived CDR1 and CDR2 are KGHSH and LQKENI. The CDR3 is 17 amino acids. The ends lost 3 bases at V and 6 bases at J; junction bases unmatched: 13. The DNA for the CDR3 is TGTGCCAGCTCACCGACGTATGAGACTAGCAGGTCCGGGGAGCTGTTTTTT. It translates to CASSPTYETSRSGELFF.

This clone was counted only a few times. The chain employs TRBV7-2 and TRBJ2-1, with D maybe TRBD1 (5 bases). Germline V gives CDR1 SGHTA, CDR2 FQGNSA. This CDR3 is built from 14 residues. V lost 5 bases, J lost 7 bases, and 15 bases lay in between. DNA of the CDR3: TGTGCCAGCAGCGGACAAGACCGGCGTAATGAGCAGTTCTTC. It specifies CASSGQDRRNEQFF.

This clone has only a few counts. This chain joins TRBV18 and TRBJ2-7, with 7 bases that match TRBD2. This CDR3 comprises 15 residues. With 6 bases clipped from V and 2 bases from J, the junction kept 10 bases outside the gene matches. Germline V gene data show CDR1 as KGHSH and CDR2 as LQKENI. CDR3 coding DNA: TGTGCCAGCTCCGACTCTGGGGGGGTTGCCTACGAGCAGTACTTC. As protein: CASSDSGGVAYEQYF.

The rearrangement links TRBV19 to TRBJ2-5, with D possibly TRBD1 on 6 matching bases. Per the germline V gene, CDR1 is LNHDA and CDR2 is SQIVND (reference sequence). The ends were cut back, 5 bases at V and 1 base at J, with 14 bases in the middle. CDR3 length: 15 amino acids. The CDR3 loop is CASSGGPSFQETQYF. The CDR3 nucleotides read TGTGCCAGTAGTGGGGGCCCCAGCTTCCAAGAGACCCAGTACTTC.